The sample holds many counts of the clone carrying this T cell receptor beta chain. Its target is unknown. The data were obtained in a study of T cell repertoires in cytomegalovirus infection. Overall study findings and caveats: Accumulated public TCR beta family frequency recognized individuals carrying CMV together with the relevant HLA.

MiXCR, run by TCRdb on the reads, gives a single entry per CDR3 protein. The data contain just under 300,000 distinct CDR3 sequences, approximately 8.9% of them singletons. Unmatched junction bases numbered 10, after V lost 5 bases and J lost 9 bases. The germline V gene has CDR1 MDHEN and CDR2 SYDVKM. This CDR3 is built from 15 residues. Material: PBMCs. This chain joins TRBV28 and TRBJ2-1; 10 bases agree with TRBD1. This receptor was taken from a human donor in good health (CMV status not recorded). Some clones in this sample may be carry-over from other donors' samples. In DNA, the CDR3 is TGTGCCAGCAGTGGGACAGGGGCAGCGCGGAGTGAGCAGTTCTTC. Amino acids: CASSGTGAARSEQFF.